These 5 T cell receptor beta chains came from one sample sequenced in a study of T cell responses to AZD1222 COVID-19 vaccine. Libraries were prepared by immunoSEQ multiplex PCR; TCRdb keeps only in-frame clonotypes and omits some of them. The sample shows over 150,000 clones, around 90% of them seen only once. The source material was peripheral blood, sampled 28 days after the second AZD1222 dose. These TCRs come from an adult who received the AZD1222 COVID-19 vaccine.

The V and J genes are TRBV6-5 and TRBJ2-1; TRBD1 agrees at 11 bases. CDR3 size: 14 residues. Trimming at V came to 7 bases and at J to 9 bases, leaving 8 bases not matched to a gene. Germline CDR1 and CDR2: MNHEY and SVGAGI. This CDR3 reads CASTPGQGASEQFF. In DNA form, the CDR3 reads TGTGCCAGCACTCCTGGACAGGGGGCTAGTGAGCAGTTCTTC.

The chain is built from TRBV4-1 and TRBJ1-2; D remains unclear. With 1 base removed from V and 8 bases from J, the gap between germline ends came to 17 bases. Germline CDR1 is MGHRA and CDR2 is YSYEKL. The CDR3 runs 15 residues. The DNA of the CDR3 is TGCGCCAGCAGCCAAGGACGCTTGGGCCTGGGGGGCTACACCTTC. Its translation: CASSQGRLGLGGYTF.

The J gene is TRBJ2-2, the V gene TRBV29-1; D not certain. Germline CDR1 SQVTM, CDR2 ANQGSEA. The CDR3 length is 16 residues. Trimming shortened V by 0 bases and J by 4 bases, and 15 bases separated the two germline ends. CDR3 residues: CSVEDLRVVGTGELFF. DNA of the CDR3: TGCAGCGTTGAAGATCTTCGGGTAGTCGGCACCGGGGAGCTGTTTTTT.

Concerning this clone itself: The junction and the germline gene differ at one end; a read error may be behind it. The rearrangement links TRBV2 to TRBJ2-5; D remains ambiguous. This CDR3 contains 12 residues. Germline V gene lookup returns CDR1 SNHLY and CDR2 FYNNEI. Written as DNA, the CDR3 is TGTGCCAGCAGGGAAGCTGGGGAGACCCAGTACTTC. This translates into CASREAGETQYF.

A few counts support this clone. This chain joins TRBV10-1 and TRBJ2-7, with 8 nucleotides matching TRBD1. The CDR3 contains 13 residues. Losses at the gene ends were 4 bases for V and 3 bases for J; bases not matched to a gene: 2. Per the germline V gene, CDR1 is WNHNN and CDR2 is SYGVQD (reference sequence). For the CDR3, the DNA is TGCGCCAGCAGTGCAGGGACAGGCTACGAGCAGTACTTC. Encoded protein: CASSAGTGYEQYF.